This T cell receptor beta chain is from a study of T cell changes during pregnancy in multiple sclerosis. Trimming cost V 5 bases and J 7 bases, with 20 bases left between them. In germline, CDR1 is SGHAT, CDR2 FQNNGV. This CDR3 is built from 15 residues. The repertoire was sequenced with immunoSEQ multiplex PCR; TCRdb's copy has only in-frame clones and lacks some. The table has tens of thousands of clones, 70% to 90% seen once. Material: CD4+ T cells from peripheral blood mononuclear cells, obtained in the first trimester of pregnancy. The source of this sequence is a female donor in good health, enrolled as a control in a pregnancy study. V and J are TRBV11-2 and TRBJ1-2, with D possibly being TRBD1 (5 bases). CDR3 sequence: CASSPQGRSMGGYTF. DNA for the CDR3: TGTGCCAGCAGCCCTCAGGGCAGGTCTATGGGTGGCTACACCTTC.